These T cell receptor beta chains were read from a single sample in a study of CD8 T cells in ankylosing spondylitis. MiXCR, run by TCRdb on the 5' RACE reads, gives a single entry per CDR3 protein. The sample has 150,000 to 200,000 distinct CDR3 sequences; around 19% are singletons. Sequenced input: blood, either unsorted or a sorted T cell fraction (not recorded which). These receptors were taken from a male donor with ankylosing spondylitis or in good health (not recorded which). Both conserved end residues are trimmed from each CDR3. Each record gives: CDR3 protein, clone size, J gene, V gene. A row's size may be missing; if present it is once, few, many or a size class.

SASLAGRGDNEQY,many,TRBJ2-7,TRBV20-1
SVASGFNSPLH,many,TRBJ1-6,TRBV29-1
ASRQGSTDTQY,-,TRBJ2-3,TRBV12-3/TRBV12-4
SEILAGAFNEQF,many,TRBJ2-1,TRBV20-1
ASSQDGGQGSQPQH,many,TRBJ1-5,TRBV4-1
SAKGAGTDTQY,many,TRBJ2-3,TRBV20-1
ASQLDRATDTQY,many,TRBJ2-3,TRBV5-1
ASSQPNTGELF,-,TRBJ2-2,TRBV5-1
SARSGRTYNEQF,few,TRBJ2-1,TRBV20-1
ATSRGGGSYNEQF,many,TRBJ2-1,TRBV15
ATSGAQRYNEQF,-,TRBJ2-1,TRBV24-1
ASSFRGLPSDTQY,few,TRBJ2-3,TRBV5-6
ASSWTGAGELF,-,TRBJ2-2,TRBV6-2/TRBV6-3
ASSLADSRTDTQY,many,TRBJ2-3,TRBV5-1
ASSRAGTGGWNTEAF,many,TRBJ1-1,TRBV11-3
ASSLVGSAYEQY,-,TRBJ2-7,TRBV28
ASSLGAGKDEKLF,many,TRBJ1-4,TRBV5-1
AISPSGINAYNEQF,many,TRBJ2-1,TRBV10-3
SAGEGPTDTQY,many,TRBJ2-3,TRBV20-1
ASSLEGGRNTEAF,many,TRBJ1-1,TRBV5-1
ASSLEGPLPELF,many,TRBJ2-2,TRBV5-1
ASSLGLYSNQPQH,few,TRBJ1-5,TRBV7-2
ASISAGVELF,many,TRBJ2-2,TRBV2
SVLLAGYNEQF,-,TRBJ2-1,TRBV29-1
SARVSPGSFYEQY,many,TRBJ2-7,TRBV20-1
ASSPEGGGNEKLF,-,TRBJ1-4,TRBV11-2
SARRGSGRNTIY,once,TRBJ1-3,TRBV20-1
ASSLAPRSPNEKLF,many,TRBJ1-4,TRBV5-1
ASSLGGLAYEQY,many,TRBJ2-7,TRBV28
ASSSPHLTSGNTIY,many,TRBJ1-3,TRBV9
ASSWGAAGTDTQY,-,TRBJ2-3,TRBV19
ASSPTQASTDTQY,many,TRBJ2-3,TRBV7-2
ASSLNQPNNEQF,few,TRBJ2-1,TRBV4-1
ASSSGAGGSYEQY,few,TRBJ2-7,TRBV6-6
ASRGLAGGETQY,-,TRBJ2-5,TRBV3-1
ASSKGLAGVGNEQF,-,TRBJ2-1,TRBV6-4
ASSLFSRTSYEQY,-,TRBJ2-7,TRBV28
ASRWGRSNTGELF,many,TRBJ2-2,TRBV6-1
ASSFTGPSPGYT,few,TRBJ1-2,TRBV5-5
ASRTTGTGSTGELF,-,TRBJ2-2,TRBV5-1
SARVPGTFYEQY,many,TRBJ2-7,TRBV20-1
ASSYGVNQPQH,few,TRBJ1-5,TRBV6-5
ASSLVGVGNSPLH,many,TRBJ1-6,TRBV5-1
ASSYTSQSNYGYT,many,TRBJ1-2,TRBV6-5
ASSSGRTNTGELF,-,TRBJ2-2,TRBV5-1
ASSLQGTGSTGELF,many,TRBJ2-2,TRBV5-1
SASQGAWPTEAF,many,TRBJ1-1,TRBV20-1
ASSSRDRVSEQY,-,TRBJ2-7,TRBV28
ASSGLSGNQPQH,-,TRBJ1-5,TRBV2
ASSAEVSGTQY,-,TRBJ2-5,TRBV2
SARPGGGFYGYT,many,TRBJ1-2,TRBV20-1
ASGLSGAYNEQF,-,TRBJ2-1,TRBV12-5
SVGGTSGNQETQY,-,TRBJ2-5,TRBV29-1
ASSFLDEQY,few,TRBJ2-7,TRBV27
SADSQSSGSTDTQY,many,TRBJ2-3,TRBV20-1
ATSRDRITGEKLF,few,TRBJ1-4,TRBV15
ASSYSGGGGTQY,few,TRBJ2-3,TRBV6-2/TRBV6-3
ASSSLGGGPKNEQF,many,TRBJ2-1,TRBV5-1
ASTSICDTYEQY,few,TRBJ2-7,TRBV4-1
ASSLRTGGANIQY,many,TRBJ2-4,TRBV5-1